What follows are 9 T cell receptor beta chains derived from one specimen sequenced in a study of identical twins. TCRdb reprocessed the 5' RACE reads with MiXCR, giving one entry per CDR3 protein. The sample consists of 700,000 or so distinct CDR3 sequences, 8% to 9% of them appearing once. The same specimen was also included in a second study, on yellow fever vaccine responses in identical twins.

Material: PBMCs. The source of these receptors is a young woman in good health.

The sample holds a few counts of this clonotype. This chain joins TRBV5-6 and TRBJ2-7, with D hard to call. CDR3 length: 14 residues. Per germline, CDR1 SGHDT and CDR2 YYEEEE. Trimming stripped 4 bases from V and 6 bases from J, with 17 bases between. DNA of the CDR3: TGTGCCAGCAGCCCGAGGCCCGAGGTAACCGAGCAGTACTTC. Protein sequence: CASSPRPEVTEQYF.

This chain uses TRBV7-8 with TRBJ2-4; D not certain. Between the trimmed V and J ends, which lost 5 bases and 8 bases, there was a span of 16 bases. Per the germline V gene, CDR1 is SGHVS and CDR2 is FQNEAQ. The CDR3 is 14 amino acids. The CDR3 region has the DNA TGTGCCAGCAGCCCGAGAGCATACTTGGACATTCAGTACTTC. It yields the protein CASSPRAYLDIQYF. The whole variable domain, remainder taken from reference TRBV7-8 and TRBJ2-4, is GAGVSQSPRYKVAKRGQDVALRCDPISGHVSLFWYQQALGQGPEFLTYFQNEAQLDKSGLPSDRFFAERPEGSVSTLKIQRTQQEDSAVYLCASSPRAYLDIQYFGAGTRLSVL.

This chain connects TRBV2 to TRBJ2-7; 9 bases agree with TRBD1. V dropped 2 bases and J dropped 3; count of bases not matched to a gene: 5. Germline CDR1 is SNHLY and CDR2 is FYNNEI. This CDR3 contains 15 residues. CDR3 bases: TGTGCCAGCAGTGAACCCCCGGGACAGGGCTACGAGCAGTACTTC. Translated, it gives CASSEPPGQGYEQYF.

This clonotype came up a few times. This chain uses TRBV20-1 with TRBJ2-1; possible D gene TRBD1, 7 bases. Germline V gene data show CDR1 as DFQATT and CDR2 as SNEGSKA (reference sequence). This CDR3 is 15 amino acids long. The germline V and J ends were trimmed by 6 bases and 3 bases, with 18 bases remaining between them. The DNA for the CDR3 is TGCAGTGCCCTTTCCAGGGGGGACCTCTACAATGAGCAGTTCTTC. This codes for CSALSRGDLYNEQFF.

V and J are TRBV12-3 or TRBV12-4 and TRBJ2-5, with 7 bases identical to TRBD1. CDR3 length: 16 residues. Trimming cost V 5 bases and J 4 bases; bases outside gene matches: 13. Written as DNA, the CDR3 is TGTGCCAGCAGTAAAACGGGACAGAATAGCCCAGAGACCCAGTACTTC. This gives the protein CASSKTGQNSPETQYF.

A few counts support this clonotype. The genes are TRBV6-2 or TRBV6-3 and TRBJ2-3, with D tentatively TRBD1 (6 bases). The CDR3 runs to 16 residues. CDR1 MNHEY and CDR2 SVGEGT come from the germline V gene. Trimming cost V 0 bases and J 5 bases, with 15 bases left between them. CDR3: CASSYSGQLRGDTQYF. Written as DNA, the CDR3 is TGTGCCAGCAGTTACTCTGGACAGCTCCGAGGAGATACGCAGTATTTT.

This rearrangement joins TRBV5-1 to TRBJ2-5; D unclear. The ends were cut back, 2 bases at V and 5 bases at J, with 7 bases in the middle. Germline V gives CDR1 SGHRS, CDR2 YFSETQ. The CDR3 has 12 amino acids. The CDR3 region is CASSFTLETQYF. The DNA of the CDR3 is TGCGCCAGCAGCTTTACGCTCGAGACCCAGTACTTC.

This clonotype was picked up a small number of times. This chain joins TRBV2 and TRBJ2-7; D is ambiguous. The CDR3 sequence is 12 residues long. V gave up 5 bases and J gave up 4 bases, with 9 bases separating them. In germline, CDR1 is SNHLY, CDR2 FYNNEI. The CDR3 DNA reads TGTGCCAGCAGTCCAGTGAGATACGAGCAGTACTTC. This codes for CASSPVRYEQYF.

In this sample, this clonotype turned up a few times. The CDR3 DNA reads TGTGCCAGCAGCCAAGATATGGGGGTAGGGGCTTCCTACGAGCAGTACTTC. Its protein is CASSQDMGVGASYEQYF. The chain carries TRBV4-2 and TRBJ2-7; D might be TRBD1 or TRBD2, each matching 5 bases. V lost 0 bases and J lost 1, with 16 bases in between. The CDR3 length is 17 residues. CDR1 and CDR2 (germline): LGHNA, YNFKEQ.